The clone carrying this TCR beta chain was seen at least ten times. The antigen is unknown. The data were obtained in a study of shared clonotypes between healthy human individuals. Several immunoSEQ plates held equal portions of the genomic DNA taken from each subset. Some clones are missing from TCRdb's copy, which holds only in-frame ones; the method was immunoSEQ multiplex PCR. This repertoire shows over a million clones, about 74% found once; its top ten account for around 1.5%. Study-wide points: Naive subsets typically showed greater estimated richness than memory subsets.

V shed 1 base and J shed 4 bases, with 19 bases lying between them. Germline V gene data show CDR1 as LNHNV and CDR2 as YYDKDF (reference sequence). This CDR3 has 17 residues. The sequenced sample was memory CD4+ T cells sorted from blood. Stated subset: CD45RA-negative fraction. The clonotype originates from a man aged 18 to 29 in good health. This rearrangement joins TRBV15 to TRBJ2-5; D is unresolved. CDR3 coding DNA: TGTGCCACCAGCAGAGCCCCTGACTGGTACTCAGGAGAGACCCAGTACTTC. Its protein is CATSRAPDWYSGETQYF.